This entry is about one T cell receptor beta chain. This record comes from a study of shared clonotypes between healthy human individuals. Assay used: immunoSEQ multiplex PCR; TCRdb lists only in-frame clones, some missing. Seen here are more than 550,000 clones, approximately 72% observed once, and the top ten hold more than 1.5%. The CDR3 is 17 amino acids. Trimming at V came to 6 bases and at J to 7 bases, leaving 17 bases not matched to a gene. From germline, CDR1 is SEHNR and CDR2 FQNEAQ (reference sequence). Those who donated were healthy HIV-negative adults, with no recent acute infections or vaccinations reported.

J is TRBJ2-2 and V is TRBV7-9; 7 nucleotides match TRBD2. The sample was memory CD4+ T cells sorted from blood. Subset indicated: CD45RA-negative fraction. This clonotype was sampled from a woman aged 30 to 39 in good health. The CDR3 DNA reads TGTGCCAGCAGGTTATCGGACCGGACTAGGACTATCGGGGAGCTGTTTTTT. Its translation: CASRLSDRTRTIGELFF.